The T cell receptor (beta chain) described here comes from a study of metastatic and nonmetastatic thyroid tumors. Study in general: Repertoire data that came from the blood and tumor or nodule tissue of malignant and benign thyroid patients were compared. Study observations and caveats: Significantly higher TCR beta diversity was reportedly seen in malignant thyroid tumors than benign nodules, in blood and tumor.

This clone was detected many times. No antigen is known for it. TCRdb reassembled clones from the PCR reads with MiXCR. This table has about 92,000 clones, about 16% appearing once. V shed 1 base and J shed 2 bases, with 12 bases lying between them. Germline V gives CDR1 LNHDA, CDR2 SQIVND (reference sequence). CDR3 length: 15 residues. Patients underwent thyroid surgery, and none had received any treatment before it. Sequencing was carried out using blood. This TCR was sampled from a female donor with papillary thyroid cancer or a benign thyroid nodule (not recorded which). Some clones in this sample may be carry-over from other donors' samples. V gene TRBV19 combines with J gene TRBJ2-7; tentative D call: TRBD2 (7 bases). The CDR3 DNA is TGTGCCAGTAGTATAGTGGCGGGGGCTACCTACGAGCAGTACTTC. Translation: CASSIVAGATYEQYF. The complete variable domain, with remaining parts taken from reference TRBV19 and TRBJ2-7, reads DGGITQSPKYLFRKEGQNVTLSCEQNLNHDAMYWYRQDPGQGLRLIYYSQIVNDFQKGDIAEGYSVSREKKESFPLTVTSAQKNPTAFYLCASSIVAGATYEQYFGPGTRLTVT.